This T cell receptor beta chain was sequenced for a study of CD8+ T cells in alopecia areata. In the study overall: Disease severity was quantified as SALT score of affected scalp area. Study-level results: Numerous clones, expanded in lesions, remained in scalp and blood during tofacitinib.

The CDR3 runs 16 residues. The germline V and J ends were trimmed by 0 bases and 7 bases, with 18 bases remaining between them. The germline CDR1 and CDR2 sequences are LGHNA and YSLEER. Treatment in this sample: oral pan-JAK inhibitor, 5-10 mg twice daily. Peripheral blood and lesional scalp punch biopsies came from alopecia areata patients. Worth noting for this clone: The antigen is not known.

It was cDNA, reverse transcribed from extracted RNA, that served as the sequencing template. Clones were sequenced by immunoSEQ multiplex PCR, and TCRdb holds only the in-frame ones, with some missing. The sample records around 300,000 clones, over 45% being singletons. The chain joins TRBV4-3 to TRBJ2-5; the D gene could be TRBD1 or TRBD2 (6 bases each). The receptor was isolated from a human donor with alopecia areata. The specimen comprised CD4+ T cells sorted from blood, sampled between weeks 51 and 54, from a patient treated with tofacitinib. The CDR3: CASSQESPGARGTQYF. DNA for the CDR3: TGCGCCAGCAGCCAAGAATCCCCGGGGGCGCGGGGGACCCAGTACTTC.